This T cell receptor beta chain originates from a study of identical twins. TCRdb itself ran the 5' RACE reads through MiXCR, one entry per CDR3 protein. Among 500,000 to 600,000 distinct CDR3 sequences listed, approximately 22% were seen once. With V trimmed by 3 bases and J by 5 bases, 10 bases remained unmatched. The CDR3 has 15 residues. Germline CDR1 reads SGHRS; CDR2 reads YFSETQ. This clonotype showed up just a few times. Separately, the same data were catalogued under a study of T cells expressing NK-cell markers. That source notes: Obtained from sorted CD3+CD56+NKG2C+, CD3+CD56+NKG2C- and CD3+CD56-NKG2C+ T cells were the TCR beta repertoires.

The chain combines TRBV5-1 with TRBJ2-5; 7 bases match TRBD1. This receptor was obtained from a woman aged 18-29 years in good health. Sequenced material: CD4+ T cells sorted from blood. The CDR3 loop is CASSWSTGFWETQYF. The CDR3 nucleotides are TGCGCCAGCAGCTGGTCGACAGGGTTTTGGGAGACCCAGTACTTC.